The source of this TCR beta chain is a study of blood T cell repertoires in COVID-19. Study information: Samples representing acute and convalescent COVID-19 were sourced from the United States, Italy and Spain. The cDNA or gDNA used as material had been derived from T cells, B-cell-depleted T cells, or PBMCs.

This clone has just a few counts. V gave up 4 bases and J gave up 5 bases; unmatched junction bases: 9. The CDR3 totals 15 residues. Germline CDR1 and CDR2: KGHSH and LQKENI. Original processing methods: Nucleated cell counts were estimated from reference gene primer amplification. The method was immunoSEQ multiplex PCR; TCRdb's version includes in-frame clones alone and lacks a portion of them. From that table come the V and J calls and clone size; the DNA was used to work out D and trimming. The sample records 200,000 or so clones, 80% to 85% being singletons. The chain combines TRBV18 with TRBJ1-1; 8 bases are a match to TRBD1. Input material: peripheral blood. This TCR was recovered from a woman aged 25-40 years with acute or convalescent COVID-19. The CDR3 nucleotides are TGTGCCAGCTCACTTAAGACAGGGGATGGTACTGAAGCTTTCTTT. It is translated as CASSLKTGDGTEAFF.